This TCR beta chain stems from a study of T cells in localized non-small cell lung cancer (dated by TCRdb to about 2020). Background on the whole study: Comparing tumors with uninvolved tumor-adjacent lungs, the study looked at the T cell repertoires of approximately 240 patients with early-stage NSCLC. The cohort comprised around 250 treatment-naïve NSCLC patients with resected, localized lung tumors. Of the NSCLC patients, around 130 were male and some 97 were female, and the mean age was about 69 years. Overall study results and their limits: Because multi-region tumor sequencing was not done, intratumor heterogeneity could not be ruled out. Higher T cell density in blood was associated with longer overall survival, whereas higher clonality in adjacent lung was associated with shorter survival. A median of around 57 of the top 100 tumor clones were detected in paired uninvolved adjacent lung, and under 30 of these tumor clones were also found among the top 100 clones of the paired uninvolved adjacent lung. The highest T cell clonality was observed in uninvolved tumor-adjacent lung, where clonality exceeded that of tumor, suggesting that antigenic responses were more focused in uninvolved tumor-adjacent lung. Because of the exploratory design, TCR variables were selected using unadjusted p-values without false-discovery rate correction.

Uninvolved adjacent lung was obtained at least 2 cm from the tumor margin, and the absence of atypia was confirmed by two independent pathologists. At diagnosis, peripheral blood, uninvolved tumor-adjacent lung and tumor were collected and were preserved as a mix of fresh-frozen and FFPE material. CDR1 is given as MGHRA and CDR2 as YSYEKL, both from the germline V gene. V ends up 0 bases short and J 3 bases short, with an unmatched junction base count of 4. From the cysteine through the phenylalanine, the CDR3 covers 17 amino acids. The only DNA kept is the CDR3, 51 bases in frame from the first base. The immunoSEQ Assay was used to sequence TCR beta CDR3 regions from DNA. In the authors' own workflow: T cell density was computed as TCR beta template counts normalized to usable DNA estimated by amplifying housekeeping genes. Using the preseqR package, richness was estimated by extrapolating to 120,000 templates for tissue samples and 400,000 templates for PBMC samples. Clonality was calculated as one minus Pielou's evenness. Differential abundance testing on productive amino-acid clonotypes, with a minimum total count of 5 and an alpha of 0.1, was used to identify tissue-enriched TCRs. The Jaccard Index and the Morisita Overlap Index were used to quantify repertoire overlap between compartments. GLIPH clustered TCR beta CDR3s with public tetramer-defined viral CDR3s; viral motifs required at least three viral sequences plus V-gene enrichment. This immuneACCESS table, as held by TCRdb, lists in-frame sequences with V and J called but not all clones. Of the missing ones, under half trace to an unresolved V gene in checked studies; the others have no known cause. That table is the source of V, J and clone size, and D and trimming were worked out from the DNA. In this sample the table shows about 1,700 clones, around 30% of which occur a single time. 12% of the sample lies in the top ten.

As concerns this clone: There is no known antigen for this receptor. Base qualities are not at hand, and no much larger clone is one base apart.

The source was normal lung tissue next to the tumor, collected before any cancer treatment. The TCR originated in a male donor at least 60 years old with stage II squamous cell lung carcinoma. The V and J segments used are TRBV4-1 and TRBJ2-3, with 12 junctional bases fitting TRBD2. The CDR3 protein: CASSQELAGGATDTQYF. Here is the DNA: TGCGCCAGCAGCCAAGAACTAGCGGGGGGTGCAACAGATACGCAGTATTTT.